The rows below give T cell receptor beta chains drawn from one sample of a study of shared clonotypes between healthy human individuals. TCRdb keeps only in-frame clones here, not all; method: immunoSEQ multiplex PCR. The data contain over a million clones, about 75% of them singletons. The sample consisted of memory CD4+ T cells sorted from blood. These receptors were obtained from a man aged 18 to 29 in good health. The CDR3 runs from the conserved cysteine through the conserved F or W. A D gene is named only where the DNA matches it firmly. Expanded clones are given a class, and other clones once, few, many or no size at all.

d_call: TRBD2
v_call: TRBV4-1
clone_size: -
j_call: TRBJ2-1
cdr3_aa: CASSPSGRGYNEQFF
cdr3_nt: TGCGCCAGCAGCCCTAGCGGGAGGGGGTACAATGAGCAGTTCTTC

d_call: -
v_call: TRBV29-1
clone_size: -
j_call: TRBJ1-3
cdr3_aa: CSVGVGNTIYF
cdr3_nt: TGCAGCGTTGGAGTAGGAAACACCATATATTTT

d_call: -
v_call: TRBV5-1
clone_size: once
j_call: TRBJ1-4
cdr3_aa: CASSLGSNGGEKLFF
cdr3_nt: TGCGCCAGCAGCTTGGGGTCCAACGGAGGGGAAAAACTGTTTTTT

d_call: TRBD2
v_call: TRBV5-1
clone_size: -
j_call: TRBJ2-1
cdr3_aa: CASSKGGVGSGRSSYNEQFF
cdr3_nt: TGCGCCAGCAGCAAAGGAGGGGTAGGTAGCGGGAGGAGCTCCTACAATGAGCAGTTCTTC

d_call: TRBD1
v_call: TRBV30
clone_size: -
j_call: TRBJ1-6
cdr3_aa: CAWSSLPPGQGNSPLHF
cdr3_nt: TGTGCCTGGAGTTCACTTCCCCCGGGACAGGGAAATTCACCCCTCCACTTT

d_call: -
v_call: TRBV7-6
clone_size: -
j_call: TRBJ2-2
cdr3_aa: CASSVQANTGELFF
cdr3_nt: TGTGCCAGCAGTGTACAGGCGAACACCGGGGAGCTGTTTTTT

d_call: -
v_call: TRBV5-4
clone_size: -
j_call: TRBJ2-6
cdr3_aa: CASSLVARVSGANVLTF
cdr3_nt: TGTGCCAGCAGCTTGGTAGCGCGAGTCTCTGGGGCCAACGTCCTGACTTTC

d_call: -
v_call: TRBV6-5
clone_size: -
j_call: TRBJ1-1
cdr3_aa: CASSDSNTEAFF
cdr3_nt: TGTGCCAGCTCCGATTCGAACACTGAAGCTTTCTTT

d_call: TRBD1
v_call: TRBV7-8
clone_size: -
j_call: TRBJ2-7
cdr3_aa: CASSAQGVVYEQYF
cdr3_nt: TGTGCCAGCAGCGCACAGGGGGTGGTCTACGAGCAGTACTTC

d_call: TRBD2
v_call: TRBV7-2
clone_size: once
j_call: TRBJ2-3
cdr3_aa: CASSFSGSTDTQYF
cdr3_nt: TGTGCCAGCAGCTTTAGCGGGAGCACAGATACGCAGTATTTT

d_call: -
v_call: TRBV15
clone_size: many
j_call: TRBJ1-3
cdr3_aa: CATSREVGVAGNTIYF
cdr3_nt: TGTGCCACCAGCAGAGAGGTGGGGGTAGCTGGAAACACCATATATTTT

d_call: -
v_call: TRBV11-2
clone_size: few
j_call: TRBJ2-7
cdr3_aa: CASSLMDATYEQYF
cdr3_nt: TGTGCCAGCAGCTTAATGGACGCAACCTACGAGCAGTACTTC

d_call: TRBD1
v_call: TRBV28
clone_size: once
j_call: TRBJ1-4
cdr3_aa: CASSFTTGLKLFF
cdr3_nt: TGTGCCAGCAGTTTCACGACAGGGTTAAAACTGTTTTTT

d_call: -
v_call: TRBV29-1
clone_size: few
j_call: TRBJ1-2
cdr3_aa: CSVRTALYGYTF
cdr3_nt: TGCAGCGTTCGAACAGCGCTTTATGGCTACACCTTC

d_call: -
v_call: TRBV5-1
clone_size: -
j_call: TRBJ1-1
cdr3_aa: CASSLGGRPTNTEAFF
cdr3_nt: TGCGCCAGCAGCTTAGGTGGCCGCCCAACCAACACTGAAGCTTTCTTT

d_call: -
v_call: TRBV19
clone_size: -
j_call: TRBJ1-4
cdr3_aa: CASSNSRQNEKLFF
cdr3_nt: TGTGCCAGTAGTAATAGCAGGCAGAATGAAAAACTGTTTTTT

d_call: TRBD1
v_call: TRBV6-1
clone_size: -
j_call: TRBJ1-5
cdr3_aa: CASSDQTGGEQPQHF
cdr3_nt: TGTGCCAGCAGTGACCAAACAGGGGGCGAACAGCCCCAGCATTTT